One and the same sample provided the 14 T cell receptor beta chains below, sequenced in a study of blood T cells in healthy people across ages. A second PCR of 7 to 11 cycles used a sample-barcoded 5' primer and a J-beta primer mix. Each CDR3 protein is one row after TCRdb ran MiXCR on the 5' RACE reads. The table shows hundreds of thousands of distinct CDR3 sequences, with roughly 41% occurring only once. Sequenced: blood. The receptors were sampled from a woman aged 55 to 70 in good health.

The gene calls are TRBV20-1 and TRBJ2-5; 9 bases map to TRBD1. The CDR3 is 16 amino acids. J was trimmed by 0 bases and V by 5 bases; bases with no gene match: 10. In germline, CDR1 is DFQATT, CDR2 SNEGSKA (reference sequence). The CDR3 coding sequence is TGCAGTGCTCTAGAGGGACAGGGCCCGAACCAAGAGACCCAGTACTTC. It translates to CSALEGQGPNQETQYF.

CDR3 nucleotide sequence: TGCAGTGCTATAAATCCACGGGACAGCCGTAGTCCCCACTTCTACGAGCAGTACTTC. Amino acid sequence: CSAINPRDSRSPHFYEQYF. The rearrangement uses TRBV20-1 and TRBJ2-7, with 7 bases matching TRBD1. Germline CDR1 reads DFQATT; CDR2 reads SNEGSKA (reference sequence). The CDR3 runs 19 residues. J gave up 3 bases and V 4 bases, and 24 bases lay outside the gene matches.

The chain links TRBV3-1 to TRBJ1-6; no clear D gene. CDR1 is LGHDT, CDR2 YNNKEL, per germline (reference sequence). Trimming left V 1 base short and J 5 bases short, with 9 bases between. The CDR3 is 15 amino acids. The CDR3 sequence is CASSQVSGHNSPLHF. CDR3 DNA: TGTGCCAGCAGCCAAGTATCCGGGCATAATTCACCCCTCCACTTT. Drawing the rest from reference TRBV3-1 and TRBJ1-6, the complete variable domain is DTAVSQTPKYLVTQMGNDKSIKCEQNLGHDTMYWYKQDSKKFLKIMFSYNNKELIINETVPNRFSPKSPDKAHLNLHINSLELGDSAVYFCASSQVSGHNSPLHFGNGTRLTVT.

The gene calls are TRBV7-2 and TRBJ2-3, with D possibly matching TRBD1 (6 bases). The CDR3 loop spans 13 amino acids. V was shortened by 5 bases and J by 10 bases, with 16 bases between the two germline ends. Germline V gene lookup returns CDR1 SGHTA and CDR2 FQGNSA. Here the CDR3 reads CASSPRQDVPQYF. CDR3 nucleotides: TGTGCCAGCAGCCCTCGACAGGATGTACCGCAGTATTTT.

This clonotype was detected once. The rearrangement joins TRBV19 to TRBJ2-5, with 9 bases that match TRBD2. Germline V lookup: CDR1 LNHDA, CDR2 SQIVND (reference sequence). J gave up 5 bases and V 6 bases, and 10 bases lay outside the gene matches. The CDR3 consists of 15 residues. The CDR3 is CASSTTSGGFETQYF. The CDR3 DNA reads as TGTGCCAGTAGCACGACTAGCGGTGGTTTTGAGACCCAGTACTTC.

This clonotype was counted a single time. This chain uses TRBV24-1 with TRBJ1-5, with D possibly being TRBD1 (5 bases). Trimming left V 3 bases short and J 6 bases short, with 17 bases between. Germline V gene data show CDR1 as KGHDR and CDR2 as SFDVKD. The CDR3 has 16 amino acids. The CDR3 region has the DNA TGTGCCACCAGTGATGGGGGGTGGCAGGGAGGTCAGCCCCAGCATTTT. This encodes CATSDGGWQGGQPQHF.

In this sample, this clonotype turned up many times. The genes are TRBV28 and TRBJ2-7; 9 bases align to TRBD1. The J segment lost 4 bases and the V segment lost 2 bases, leaving 3 bases of the junction unmatched. The germline CDR1 and CDR2 sequences are MDHEN and SYDVKM. This CDR3 contains 14 residues. The DNA of the CDR3 is TGTGCCAGCAGTTTACGGGACAGGGCGTACGAGCAGTACTTC. This sequence encodes CASSLRDRAYEQYF. Supplemented by reference TRBV28 and TRBJ2-7, the full variable domain reads DVKVTQSSRYLVKRTGEKVFLECVQDMDHENMFWYRQDPGLGLRLIYFSYDVKMKEKGDIPEGYSVSREKKERFSLILESASTNQTSMYLCASSLRDRAYEQYFGPGTRLTVT.

This clonotype was counted at least ten times. The rearrangement uses TRBV4-3 and TRBJ2-3; maybe TRBD1 (5 bases). CDR1 LGHNA and CDR2 YSLEER come from the germline V gene. The CDR3 totals 15 residues. V lost 0 bases, J lost 1 base, and 8 bases lay in between. CDR3 region: CASSQDVTGTDTQYF. CDR3 DNA sequence: TGCGCCAGCAGCCAAGACGTGACAGGCACAGATACGCAGTATTTT.

About this clonotype: A much larger clone lies one base from this, so it may be a read error. The rearrangement uses TRBV6-6 and TRBJ2-3, with 10 bases fitting TRBD2. The CDR3 has 14 residues. With V trimmed by 6 bases and J by 6 bases, 6 bases remained unmatched. Germline CDR1 and CDR2: MNHNY and SVGAGI (reference sequence). The CDR3 region is CASRAGGPMDTQYF. The CDR3 DNA is TGTGCCAGCAGAGCGGGGGGGCCGATGGATACGCAGTATTTT.

This clonotype was seen just once. The chain employs TRBV4-2 and TRBJ1-1; 7 nucleotides align to TRBD1. With 2 bases clipped from V and 1 base from J, the junction kept 7 bases outside the gene matches. The germline CDR1 and CDR2 sequences are LGHNA and YNFKEQ. This CDR3 comprises 16 residues. As DNA, the CDR3 is TGTGCCAGCAGCCAACTCAGGGGGACGGGGAACACTGAAGCTTTCTTT. It yields the protein CASSQLRGTGNTEAFF.

The chain couples TRBV3-1 to TRBJ1-3, with 8 bases aligning to TRBD1. Germline V gene sequence: CDR1 LGHDT, CDR2 YNNKEL (reference sequence). CDR3 length: 18 amino acids. The V segment lost 0 bases and the J segment 0 bases; nucleotides outside the gene matches: 7. The CDR3 region has the DNA TGTGCCAGCAGCCAAGATCCGGGACAGGTCCTCTCTGGAAACACCATATATTTT. It yields the protein CASSQDPGQVLSGNTIYF.

This clonotype was counted a single time. The chain combines TRBV6-2 or TRBV6-3 with TRBJ2-3; D perhaps matches TRBD2 (6 bases). The CDR3 runs to 19 residues. The V gene's germline CDR1 is MNHEY and CDR2 SVGEGT. Trimming took off 2 bases at V and 2 bases at J, with 23 bases between the two ends. The DNA of the CDR3 is TGTGCCAGCAGTTACCCGATCCGGGATAGCGGTATCTCCACAGATACGCAGTATTTT. It codes for CASSYPIRDSGISTDTQYF.

V gene TRBV28 combines with J gene TRBJ2-5; TRBD1 aligns across 9 bases. CDR3 length: 15 amino acids. Germline V gene data show CDR1 as MDHEN and CDR2 as SYDVKM. The J segment lost 2 bases and the V segment lost 7 bases, leaving 8 bases of the junction unmatched. CDR3 DNA: TGTGCCAGCACCCGAGCCGGGACAGGGCAAGAGACCCAGTACTTC. Amino acid sequence: CASTRAGTGQETQYF.

The chain recombines TRBV20-1 with TRBJ2-7; 8 positions match TRBD2. There are 16 residues in the CDR3. V shed 6 bases and J 2 bases; nucleotides not matched to a gene: 15. Germline V lookup: CDR1 DFQATT, CDR2 SNEGSKA (reference sequence). In nucleotides, the CDR3 is TGCAGTGCACAGAGAGCGGGTGCGGGAGGTCCCTACGAGCAGTACTTC. This sequence encodes CSAQRAGAGGPYEQYF.